This entry lists 21 T cell receptor beta chains sequenced from one sample in a study of shared clonotypes between healthy human individuals. Measured with immunoSEQ multiplex PCR; TCRdb has only the in-frame clones, and not every one. The data show roughly 600,000 clones, 95% to 98% seen once. CD45RO-negative, CCR7-positively selected cells formed the naive CD8 fraction, excluding terminally differentiated effector memory CD45RA+ cells. Specimen: naive CD8+ T cells sorted from blood. The receptors were gathered from a man aged 30-40 years in good health.

The V gene is TRBV7-9, the J gene TRBJ2-7; 10 bases are shared with TRBD2. CDR1 is SEHNR and CDR2 is FQNEAQ in the germline V gene (reference sequence). There are 15 residues in the CDR3. Germline trimming cut 5 bases from V and 0 bases from J; bases unmatched to any gene: 4. The CDR3 reads CASSGLADSSYEQYF. The DNA of the CDR3 is TGTGCCAGCAGCGGACTAGCGGATAGCTCCTACGAGCAGTACTTC.

This chain links TRBV28 with TRBJ2-7; a possible D gene is TRBD2 (5 bases). This CDR3 spans 15 amino acids. V lost 3 bases, J lost 5 bases, and 17 bases lay in between. Germline lookup yields CDR1 MDHEN and CDR2 SYDVKM. CDR3 in amino acids: CASSLPSRGFNEQYF. The DNA of the CDR3 is TGTGCCAGCAGTTTGCCCTCCCGAGGGTTCAACGAGCAGTACTTC.

The chain employs TRBV11-2 and TRBJ2-7, with D uncertain. Germline assignment: CDR1 SGHAT and CDR2 FQNNGV. This CDR3 contains 16 residues. Deletions cut 1 base from V and 5 bases from J, with 18 bases between. Here the CDR3 reads CASSLGEFGNRDEQYF. The DNA of the CDR3 is TGTGCCAGCAGCTTAGGGGAATTTGGTAATCGGGACGAGCAGTACTTC.

The V gene is TRBV5-5, the J gene TRBJ2-1, with D unclear. V was pared by 3 bases and J by 5 bases, with 6 bases between. The V gene's germline CDR1 is SGHKS and CDR2 YYEKEE (reference sequence). The CDR3 extends over 12 amino acids. This CDR3 is CASSSFDNEQFF. For the CDR3, the DNA is TGTGCCAGCAGCTCTTTCGACAATGAGCAGTTCTTC.

The CDR3 coding sequence is TGCAGCGTGAGCCCTTACAACACAGATACGCAGTATTTT. As protein: CSVSPYNTDTQYF. The V call is TRBV29-1, the J call TRBJ2-3; no definite D call. CDR3 length: 13 residues. Trimming pared 6 bases from V and 2 bases from J, leaving 12 bases between. CDR1 and CDR2 from the germline V gene are SQVTM and ANQGSEA.

The V and J genes are TRBV5-1 and TRBJ2-7, with D unclear. V was pared by 4 bases and J by 3 bases, with 5 bases between. Germline lookup yields CDR1 SGHRS and CDR2 YFSETQ. CDR3 length equals 11 residues. The CDR3 spells CASSNGYEQYF. The DNA for the CDR3 is TGCGCCAGCAGCAATGGCTACGAGCAGTACTTC.

V gene TRBV28 combines with J gene TRBJ1-3; no definite D call. The CDR3 is 16 residues long. Between the trimmed V and J ends, which lost 3 bases and 0 bases, there was a span of 12 bases. The V gene's germline CDR1 is MDHEN and CDR2 SYDVKM. The CDR3 protein is CASSLRISYSGNTIYF. CDR3 DNA sequence: TGTGCCAGCAGTTTGCGGATTTCCTACTCTGGAAACACCATATATTTT.

The J gene is TRBJ2-7, the V gene TRBV15; D perhaps matches TRBD2 (7 bases). The V end was cut by 5 bases, the J end by 6 bases, with 20 bases between. Per germline, CDR1 LNHNV and CDR2 YYDKDF (reference sequence). The CDR3 covers 15 residues. In DNA, the CDR3 is TGTGCCACCAGCTTTCCCCGAGGGGGGGATAGCGAGCAGTACTTC. Amino acid sequence: CATSFPRGGDSEQYF.

A single count supports this clone. The rearrangement joins TRBV4-1 to TRBJ2-5; D is ambiguous. Germline V gene sequence: CDR1 MGHRA, CDR2 YSYEKL. V lost 0 bases, J lost 0 bases, and 8 bases lay in between. The CDR3 has 15 amino acids. The CDR3 DNA reads as TGCGCCAGCAGCCAAGATCTCGCGGACCAAGAGACCCAGTACTTC. This gives the protein CASSQDLADQETQYF.

This chain uses TRBV7-9 with TRBJ1-1, with 7 bases lining up with TRBD1. The V and J ends lost 6 bases and 2 bases, in that order; junction bases with no gene match: 6. From germline, CDR1 is SEHNR and CDR2 FQNEAQ (reference sequence). The CDR3 totals 14 residues. In DNA form, the CDR3 reads TGTGCCAGCAGGACCTGGACAGGAAACACTGAAGCTTTCTTT. Encoded protein: CASRTWTGNTEAFF.

The V gene is TRBV7-9, the J gene TRBJ2-3; 9 nucleotides match TRBD2. The J segment lost 4 bases and the V segment lost 4 bases, leaving 3 bases of the junction unmatched. The CDR3 runs 14 residues. The germline V gene has CDR1 SEHNR and CDR2 FQNEAQ (reference sequence). CDR3 loop: CASSSGLAADTQYF. CDR3 bases: TGTGCCAGCAGCTCGGGACTAGCAGCAGATACGCAGTATTTT.

This rearrangement joins TRBV15 to TRBJ2-3; D is undetermined. Deletions cut 4 bases from V and 0 bases from J, with 14 bases between. There are 16 residues in the CDR3. In germline, CDR1 is LNHNV, CDR2 YYDKDF (reference sequence). The CDR3 sequence: CATSKSIPISTDTQYF. As DNA, the CDR3 is TGTGCCACCAGCAAATCCATACCCATAAGCACAGATACGCAGTATTTT.

The chain uses TRBV7-6 and TRBJ2-3; D may be TRBD2 (7 bases). Between the trimmed V and J ends, which lost 4 bases and 4 bases, there was a span of 9 bases. CDR1 is SGHVS and CDR2 is FNYEAQ in the germline V gene. The CDR3 is made up of 13 amino acids. The CDR3 loop reads CASSWGGADTQYF. The CDR3 region has the DNA TGTGCCAGCAGCTGGGGGGGCGCAGATACGCAGTATTTT.

The chain joins TRBV19 to TRBJ1-1; 7 bases align to TRBD1. This CDR3 contains 14 residues. Germline values: CDR1 LNHDA, CDR2 SQIVND (reference sequence). V lost 5 bases to trimming and J lost 2 bases; unmatched junction nucleotides: 5. CDR3 amino acids: CASSGGQPNTEAFF. DNA of the CDR3: TGTGCCAGTAGTGGGGGACAGCCAAACACTGAAGCTTTCTTT. Full variable domain (outside the CDR3, taken from reference TRBV19 and TRBJ1-1): DGGITQSPKYLFRKEGQNVTLSCEQNLNHDAMYWYRQDPGQGLRLIYYSQIVNDFQKGDIAEGYSVSREKKESFPLTVTSAQKNPTAFYLCASSGGQPNTEAFFGQGTRLTVV.

The J gene is TRBJ2-2, the V gene TRBV21-1. TRBV21-1 has pseudogene status. CDR3 length equals 15 residues. The CDR3: CASSKASGPAGELFF. In DNA, the CDR3 is TGTGCCAGCAGCAAAGCTTCAGGACCGGCCGGGGAGCTGTTTTTT.

The chain joins TRBV7-9 to TRBJ2-7, with TRBD2 matching 10 bases. Looked up from germline, CDR1 is SEHNR and CDR2 is FQNEAQ (reference sequence). V was clipped by 4 bases and J by 5 bases; unmatched bases: 5. The CDR3 runs to 14 residues. CDR3 sequence: CASSWSGRAHEQYF. In DNA form, the CDR3 reads TGTGCCAGCAGCTGGAGCGGGAGGGCCCACGAGCAGTACTTC.

V usage is TRBV27 and J usage is TRBJ2-5; the match to TRBD2 covers 10 bases. Trimming cost V 6 bases and J 1 base; bases outside gene matches: 5. CDR1 is MNHEY, CDR2 SMNVEV, per germline (reference sequence). The CDR3 is 15 amino acids. CDR3 nucleotide sequence: TGTGCCAGCAGCCGGACTAGCGGAATCCAAGAGACCCAGTACTTC. Translation gives CASSRTSGIQETQYF.

The chain carries TRBV7-9 and TRBJ2-7; D not resolved. The germline V and J ends were trimmed by 5 bases and 0 bases, with 14 bases remaining between them. From germline, CDR1 is SEHNR and CDR2 FQNEAQ (reference sequence). The CDR3 runs to 15 residues. In nucleotides, the CDR3 is TGTGCCAGCAGCCCCCCCCAGGCCTTCTCCTACGAGCAGTACTTC. This translates into CASSPPQAFSYEQYF.

The rearrangement links TRBV11-2 to TRBJ2-3; 9 bases are shared with TRBD2. CDR1 is SGHAT, CDR2 FQNNGV, per germline. The length of the CDR3 is 14 residues. The J segment lost 2 bases and the V segment lost 7 bases, leaving 4 bases of the junction unmatched. The CDR3 bases are TGTGCCAGCACCCGGACTAGCGACACAGATACGCAGTATTTT. This encodes CASTRTSDTDTQYF. Variable domain in full (rest from reference TRBV11-2 and TRBJ2-3): EAGVAQSPRYKIIEKRQSVAFWCNPISGHATLYWYQQILGQGPKLLIQFQNNGVVDDSQLPKDRFSAERLKGVDSTLKIQPAKLEDSAVYLCASTRTSDTDTQYFGPGTRLTVL.

The chain has TRBV5-5 and TRBJ2-7, with a tentative D call TRBD1 (5 bases). The CDR3 totals 14 residues. Per the germline V gene, CDR1 is SGHKS and CDR2 is YYEKEE (reference sequence). Between the trimmed V and J ends, which lost 4 bases and 3 bases, there was a span of 14 bases. The CDR3 reads CASSPDKFYYEQYF. As DNA, the CDR3 is TGTGCCAGCAGCCCGGACAAGTTTTACTACGAGCAGTACTTC.

The chain joins TRBV7-6 to TRBJ2-1; D may be TRBD2 (6 bases). This CDR3 region has 17 residues. CDR1 SGHVS and CDR2 FNYEAQ come from the germline V gene. Deletions cut 5 bases from V and 6 bases from J, with 23 bases between. CDR3 in amino acids: CASSKYIHAGGRNEQFF. The CDR3 bases are TGTGCCAGCAGCAAGTACATTCATGCCGGAGGGCGCAATGAGCAGTTCTTC.